This T cell receptor beta chain was captured by sequencing in a study of siplizumab effects on memory and regulatory T cells. Sequencing used immunoSEQ multiplex PCR; TCRdb keeps in-frame clones, though not all of them. Among 98,000 or so clones, about 94% were seen once, and the ten largest hold approximately 0.6%. Study-level points and caveats: Mappable alloreactive CD4+ clones came from Treg cells more than 60% of the time on average with siplizumab, against 26.9% in controls. No more than a minor fraction of alloreactive clones could be traced back to unstimulated subsets. Naive T cells, seemingly more diverse than memory cells, seemed major alloresponse contributors. Researchers did not confirm the suppressive function of proliferating Tregs from siplizumab cultures.

The junction had 9 bases not matched to a gene; V was cut back by 0 bases and J by 5 bases. Germline-derived CDR1 and CDR2 are SEHNR and FQNEAQ (reference sequence). The length of the CDR3 is 16 residues. With respect to this clone: What it recognizes is unknown.

Sequencing used Tregs sorted from blood. The chain employs TRBV7-9 and TRBJ2-5; 7 bases line up with TRBD1. This sequence originates from a human donor in good health. The CDR3 DNA is TGTGCCAGCAGCTTAGCGTCCTACAGGGGAAGGGAGACCCAGTACTTC. Translation gives CASSLASYRGRETQYF.